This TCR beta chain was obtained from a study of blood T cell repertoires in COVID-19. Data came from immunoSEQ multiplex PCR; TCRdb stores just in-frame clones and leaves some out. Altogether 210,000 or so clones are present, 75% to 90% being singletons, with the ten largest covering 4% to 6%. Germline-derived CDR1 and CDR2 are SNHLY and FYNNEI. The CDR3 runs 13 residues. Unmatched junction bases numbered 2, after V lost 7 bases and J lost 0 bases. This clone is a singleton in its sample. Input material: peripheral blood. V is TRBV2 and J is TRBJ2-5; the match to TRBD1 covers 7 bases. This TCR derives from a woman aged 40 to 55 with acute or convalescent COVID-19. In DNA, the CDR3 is TGTGCCAGCAAGGGACAGAACCAAGAGACCCAGTACTTC. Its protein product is CASKGQNQETQYF.